This is a list of T cell receptor beta chains from one sample in a study of CD8+ T cells in alopecia areata. Only in-frame clones appear in the TCRdb table, and some are missing; sequencing was by immunoSEQ multiplex PCR. The data contain hundreds of thousands of clones, 60% of them singletons. The material was CD4+ T cells sorted from blood, obtained between weeks 51 and 54, from a patient treated with tofacitinib. Every receptor here comes from a human donor with alopecia areata. CDR3s leave out the opening cysteine and the closing phenylalanine or tryptophan. A D gene is named only where the DNA matches it firmly. Not all rows give a size; the values are once, few, many and, for expanded clones, a class.

v_call d_call clone_size cdr3_aa
TRBV7-6 TRBD1 NA ASSQLGGQSSYNSPLH
TRBV6-5 NA few ASSRDPQETQY
TRBV18 NA NA ASSPIRGGSPLH
TRBV7-7 TRBD2 NA ASSLGLAGFNEQF
TRBV7-9 NA NA ASTIVREEETQY
TRBV29-1 NA NA SVSTGSYTEAF
TRBV6-1 TRBD1 NA ASSVNRGDHGELF
TRBV27 TRBD2 NA ASSPGLAGGQETQY
TRBV4-2 NA NA ASSPTRGRNINTGELF
TRBV5-1 TRBD1 NA ASSRGQGNEKLF
TRBV30 NA NA AWTRANYGYT
TRBV29-1 NA NA SGAAGWGMSSEAF
TRBV5-1 TRBD2 few ASKTSGGAYNEQF
TRBV2 NA NA ASNSRVEAF
TRBV30 TRBD1 NA AWSAKGLGTGDPNTPLH
TRBV25-1 NA NA ASSESGRVKETQY
TRBV29-1 TRBD1 NA SVSGQHLYEQY
TRBV4-1 NA NA ASSQDIGRVQRNSPLH
TRBV30 TRBD1 NA AWCRDRGPLNSPLH
TRBV4-1 NA NA ASSQLYTGELF
TRBV29-1 NA NA SVVSYNEQF
TRBV6-4 TRBD2 NA ASSVAGGPYNEQF
TRBV7-2 NA NA ASSLAGAFTDTQY
TRBV10-3 TRBD1 NA AISEGGRGQETQY
TRBV5-1 TRBD2 NA ASSEGLAGETQY
TRBV5-6 NA once ASSLARRYVTGELF
TRBV6-5 NA once AASLGANVLT
TRBV10-3 NA few AINGPPGSQETQY
TRBV7-2 TRBD1 NA ASSPGTGRTQY
TRBV30 NA NA ACPMTGGLSYT
TRBV30 TRBD1 NA AWSRQGIYGYT
TRBV7-2 NA NA ASSPHEVGTMSSYNEQF
TRBV18 TRBD2 NA ASSPPGGRVHEQY
TRBV6-5 TRBD1 once ASSYSRDRGHSPLH
TRBV25-1 NA NA ASSPAGSGANVLT
TRBV29-1 NA few SVGVTDYEQY
TRBV6-7 TRBD1 NA ARSGQGPTFCGYT
TRBV5-6 TRBD1 NA ASSSGQGLYGYT
TRBV30 NA NA ACQKHYGYT
TRBV9 NA NA ASSAIGRGHNEQF
TRBV4-1 NA NA ASSQVNNFGNQPQH
TRBV30 NA NA AWSVRGGLSNQPQH